What follows are 23 T cell receptor beta chains derived from one specimen sequenced in a study of cytomegalovirus exposure and HLA in healthy donors. The data were produced by immunoSEQ multiplex PCR, yet TCRdb's version contains in-frame clones alone and is incomplete. Of about 190,000 clones listed, 75% to 90% are singletons. The sequenced sample consisted of PBMCs. These receptors were taken from a man aged 18 to 35 in good health and CMV-seropositive.

Only one count was recorded for this clone. The CDR3 region is CASSQLVLAGASEQFF. The CDR3 nucleotides are TGCGCCAGCAGCCAATTGGTACTAGCGGGAGCAAGTGAGCAGTTCTTC. This sequence joins TRBV4-3 and TRBJ2-1; 11 nucleotides line up with TRBD2. V was clipped by 2 bases and J by 9 bases; unmatched bases: 9. CDR3 length: 16 amino acids. Germline loops: CDR1 LGHNA, CDR2 YSLEER.

J is TRBJ2-7 and V is TRBV27; 12 bases agree with TRBD1. Germline loops: CDR1 MNHEY, CDR2 SMNVEV (reference sequence). Germline trimming cut 6 bases from V and 7 bases from J; bases unmatched to any gene: 7. The CDR3 length is 14 residues. CDR3 nucleotide sequence: TGTGCCAGCAGGATCGGGACAGGGGGCTTTGAGCAGTACTTC. It codes for CASRIGTGGFEQYF.

The genes are TRBV6-5 and TRBJ1-4; D remains ambiguous. The CDR3 loop spans 16 amino acids. Per germline, CDR1 MNHEY and CDR2 SVGAGI. V lost 2 bases to trimming and J lost 0 bases, with 10 bases between them. The CDR3 region is CASSYGGATTNEKLFF. As DNA, the CDR3 is TGTGCCAGCAGTTACGGTGGAGCAACAACTAATGAAAAACTGTTTTTT.

About this clone: The sample carries other DNA sequences with the same CDR3. V usage is TRBV18 and J usage is TRBJ1-5; no definite D call. The CDR3 covers 13 residues. With 2 bases removed from V and 7 bases from J, the gap between germline ends came to 9 bases. Germline CDR1 is KGHSH and CDR2 is LQKENI. DNA for the CDR3: TGTGCCAGCTCACCAAGCGGGGAACAGCCCCAGCATTTT. Amino acids: CASSPSGEQPQHF. Looking up the rest from reference TRBV18 and TRBJ1-5 gives the full variable domain: NAGVMQNPRHLVRRRGQEARLRCSPMKGHSHVYWYRQLPEEGLKFMVYLQKENIIDESGMPKERFSAEFPKEGPSILRIQQVVRGDSAAYFCASSPSGEQPQHFGDGTRLSIL.

The chain uses TRBV11-2 and TRBJ2-7; D is perhaps TRBD2 (5 bases). V gave up 1 base and J gave up 0 bases, with 13 bases separating them. Germline assignment: CDR1 SGHAT and CDR2 FQNNGV. There are 16 residues in the CDR3. CDR3 residues: CASSLGTPGNSYEQYF. As DNA, the CDR3 is TGTGCCAGCAGCTTAGGCACCCCGGGAAACTCCTACGAGCAGTACTTC.

This clone has only one observation. V is TRBV18 and J is TRBJ2-6; TRBD2 is a possible D gene (7 bases). This CDR3 has 17 residues. Germline V gives CDR1 KGHSH, CDR2 LQKENI. V lost 4 bases and J 4 bases, leaving 17 bases between the germline ends. DNA of the CDR3: TGTGCCAGCTCACTGGCGGGGGCTCCCGGCGGGGCCAACGTCCTGACTTTC. Translated: CASSLAGAPGGANVLTF.

This rearrangement joins TRBV4-2 to TRBJ2-3; D might be TRBD1 (5 bases). Trimming took off 0 bases at V and 2 bases at J, with 9 bases between the two ends. Germline V gene data show CDR1 as LGHNA and CDR2 as YNFKEQ. The CDR3 has 15 amino acids. The CDR3 protein is CASSQEGLDTDTQYF. CDR3 sequence (DNA): TGTGCCAGCAGCCAAGAGGGGCTAGACACAGATACGCAGTATTTT.

The CDR3 sequence is CASIRQGVYNEQFF. The CDR3 bases are TGTGCCAGCATCCGACAGGGTGTCTACAATGAGCAGTTCTTC. The chain recombines TRBV27 with TRBJ2-1; 7 bases line up with TRBD1. The trim removed 7 bases at V and 3 bases at J, leaving 6 bases unmatched. The CDR3 is 14 residues long. The germline CDR1 and CDR2 sequences are MNHEY and SMNVEV (reference sequence).

Only one count was recorded for this clone. The chain has TRBV4-1 and TRBJ2-7, with 7 bases that match TRBD2. After removal of 3 bases from V and 0 bases from J, the junction contained 8 bases not matched to a gene. The CDR3 contains 16 residues. The germline V gene encodes CDR1 MGHRA and CDR2 YSYEKL. The CDR3 reads CASSHPLGGSSYEQYF. The CDR3, as DNA: TGCGCCAGCAGCCACCCACTGGGCGGGAGCTCCTACGAGCAGTACTTC.

The V and J genes are TRBV6-5 and TRBJ2-7; D not certain. Trimming took 6 bases from V and 1 from J, leaving 7 bases between them. The CDR3 contains 12 residues. CDR1 and CDR2 (germline): MNHEY, SVGAGI. This CDR3 reads CASSSGSYEQYF. The CDR3 DNA reads TGTGCCAGCAGCTCGGGTTCCTACGAGCAGTACTTC.

V usage is TRBV18 and J usage is TRBJ1-2; D remains unclear. The germline CDR1 and CDR2 sequences are KGHSH and LQKENI. V was cut by 1 base and J by 7 bases, with 13 bases left in between. This CDR3 contains 14 residues. The DNA of the CDR3 is TGTGCCAGCTCACCACTTGTCCTAAGAGGTGGCTACACCTTC. Amino acids: CASSPLVLRGGYTF.

CDR3 in DNA: TGTGCCAGCAGGTCTAGCGGGAGGGCGGGTGAGCAGTACTTC. This translates into CASRSSGRAGEQYF. The chain combines TRBV28 with TRBJ2-7; 12 bases fit TRBD2. The germline gives CDR1 MDHEN, CDR2 SYDVKM. V dropped 6 bases and J dropped 7; count of bases not matched to a gene: 7. The CDR3 extends over 14 amino acids.

The J gene is TRBJ1-2, the V gene TRBV30; D gene uncertain. Per germline, CDR1 GTSNPN and CDR2 SVGIG (reference sequence). V was trimmed by 2 bases and J by 4 bases, leaving 8 bases between them. The CDR3 has 12 amino acids. The CDR3 DNA follows: TGTGCCTGGAGTTCGGGGAGCTATGGCTACACCTTC. This encodes CAWSSGSYGYTF.

The rearrangement joins TRBV23-1 to TRBJ1-2; TRBD1 agrees at 7 bases. TRBV23-1 has ORF status, its function being uncertain. The CDR3 is made up of 19 amino acids. With 3 bases clipped from V and 4 bases from J, the junction kept 20 bases outside the gene matches. CDR3 protein: CASSHLHPSYGQVGYGYTF. CDR3 DNA sequence: TGCGCCAGCAGTCACCTCCATCCCAGTTATGGACAGGTTGGCTATGGCTACACCTTC.

This clone was detected once. V and J are TRBV6-1 and TRBJ1-2; perhaps TRBD1 as D (5 bases). Trimming left V 3 bases short and J 6 bases short, with 17 bases between. The CDR3 loop spans 15 amino acids. Germline V lookup: CDR1 MNHNS, CDR2 SASEGT. The CDR3 nucleotides are TGTGCCAGCAGTGAGATGCTCGACAGTGTAGATGGCTACACCTTC. Translated: CASSEMLDSVDGYTF.

This rearrangement joins TRBV5-1 to TRBJ2-7, with TRBD2 identical over 9 bases. J gave up 1 base and V 0 bases, and 2 bases lay outside the gene matches. The CDR3 spans 15 residues. Germline V gene sequence: CDR1 SGHRS, CDR2 YFSETQ. The CDR3 DNA sequence: TGCGCCAGCAGCTTGGTGGCGGGAGGGTCCTACGAGCAGTACTTC. Its protein is CASSLVAGGSYEQYF.

The rearrangement joins TRBV5-1 to TRBJ1-4; TRBD1 matches at 9 bases. The germline gives CDR1 SGHRS, CDR2 YFSETQ. This CDR3 has 15 amino acids. After removal of 4 bases from V and 4 bases from J, the junction contained 5 bases not matched to a gene. The CDR3 loop reads CASSIRQGVNEKLFF. The CDR3, as DNA: TGCGCCAGCAGCATCAGACAGGGGGTTAATGAAAAACTGTTTTTT. Based on the CDR3 plus reference TRBV5-1 and TRBJ1-4, the full variable domain is KAGVTQTPRYLIKTRGQQVTLSCSPISGHRSVSWYQQTPGQGLQFLFEYFSETQRNKGNFPGRFSGRQFSNSRSEMNVSTLELGDSALYLCASSIRQGVNEKLFFGSGTQLSVL.

J is TRBJ2-1 and V is TRBV11-3, with TRBD2 matching over 10 bases. Germline CDR1 SGHNT, CDR2 YENEEA. V lost 8 bases and J lost 10; bases outside the gene matches: 11. The CDR3 runs 14 residues. CDR3 in amino acids: CASAEREGFGEQFF. CDR3 bases: TGTGCCAGCGCCGAGCGGGAGGGCTTCGGGGAGCAGTTCTTC.

The genes are TRBV7-9 and TRBJ2-7; D gene unclear. This CDR3 contains 14 residues. Trimming took 3 bases from V and 1 from J, leaving 10 bases between them. Germline V lookup: CDR1 SEHNR, CDR2 FQNEAQ (reference sequence). The chain's CDR3 is CASSFAQLSYEQYF. Here the CDR3 DNA reads TGTGCCAGCAGCTTTGCACAGCTTTCCTACGAGCAGTACTTC.

V gene TRBV9 combines with J gene TRBJ1-2, with D possibly matching TRBD1 (6 bases). Germline CDR1 reads SGDLS; CDR2 reads YYNGEE. The CDR3 totals 14 residues. The V end was cut by 4 bases, the J end by 3 bases, with 13 bases between. For the CDR3, the DNA is TGTGCCAGCAGCCCATCCGGGGGGCACTATGGCTACACCTTC. Protein product: CASSPSGGHYGYTF.

This sequence joins TRBV6-6 and TRBJ1-2; D gene uncertain. Germline-derived CDR1 and CDR2 are MNHNY and SVGAGI (reference sequence). V was shortened by 2 bases and J by 0 bases, with 4 bases between the two germline ends. The CDR3 contains 13 residues. The CDR3 protein is CASSYAANYGYTF. CDR3 in DNA: TGTGCCAGCAGTTACGCAGCTAACTATGGCTACACCTTC.

In its sample, this clone was seen once. The CDR3 loop reads CASSPEQGSTEAFF. The CDR3 DNA sequence: TGTGCCAGCAGTCCCGAACAGGGGAGCACTGAAGCTTTCTTT. The rearrangement links TRBV28 to TRBJ1-1; 7 bases match TRBD1. J gave up 4 bases and V 5 bases, and 7 bases lay outside the gene matches. The CDR3 consists of 14 residues. CDR1 and CDR2 from the germline V gene are MDHEN and SYDVKM.

Only a few counts were recorded for this clone. V and J are TRBV27 and TRBJ1-2; tentative D call: TRBD1 (6 bases). The CDR3 covers 13 residues. Per the germline V gene, CDR1 is MNHEY and CDR2 is SMNVEV (reference sequence). V was shortened by 3 bases and J by 8 bases, with 13 bases between the two germline ends. The CDR3 nucleotides are TGTGCCAGCAGTTTTTTGGGGGCGGCGGGCTACACCTTC. Its protein is CASSFLGAAGYTF.